This passage covers 21 T cell receptor beta chains from one sample sequenced in a study of T-cell memory formation after mild COVID-19. TCRdb called the 5' RACE reads again in MiXCR, with one record for every CDR3 protein. The sample contains around 340,000 distinct CDR3 sequences, under 25% of which appear only once. Sequencing used PBMCs or a T cell subset sorted from them (not recorded which). The receptor source for this set is an adult woman who had mild COVID-19 (a few samples of this study predate the infection). Cell type and time point are not known.

The chain is built from TRBV11-3 and TRBJ2-7, with D possibly being TRBD1 (6 bases). Germline CDR1 and CDR2: SGHNT and YENEEA. V was cut by 6 bases and J by 4 bases, with 19 bases left in between. This CDR3 region has 15 residues. In DNA, the CDR3 is TGTGCCAGCAGTTCTATCGTAGGACAGCGATACGAGCAGTACTTC. Protein: CASSSIVGQRYEQYF.

The chain is built from TRBV7-9 and TRBJ1-1; 8 positions agree with TRBD1. Per germline, CDR1 SEHNR and CDR2 FQNEAQ (reference sequence). Trimming took 5 bases from V and 4 from J; bases not matched to a gene: 6. The CDR3 is made up of 14 amino acids. The DNA of the CDR3 is TGTGCCAGCAGCCCAGTTACAGGGGGCACTGAAGCTTTCTTT. It is translated as CASSPVTGGTEAFF.

The genes are TRBV9 and TRBJ1-6; no clear D gene. The germline V gene encodes CDR1 SGDLS and CDR2 YYNGEE. V lost 0 bases, J lost 0 bases, and 7 bases lay in between. The CDR3 spans 16 residues. CDR3 in amino acids: CASSVGVASYNSPLHF. CDR3 in DNA: TGTGCCAGCAGCGTAGGAGTGGCCTCCTATAATTCACCCCTCCACTTT.

The chain joins TRBV2 to TRBJ1-2; possible D gene TRBD1, 6 bases. Germline loops: CDR1 SNHLY, CDR2 FYNNEI. Between the trimmed V and J ends, which lost 6 bases and 4 bases, there was a span of 12 bases. The CDR3 loop spans 13 amino acids. CDR3 residues: CASSRQETYGYTF. Written as DNA, the CDR3 is TGTGCCAGCAGCCGACAGGAGACCTATGGCTACACCTTC. The whole variable domain, remainder taken from reference TRBV2 and TRBJ1-2, is EPEVTQTPSHQVTQMGQEVILRCVPISNHLYFYWYRQILGQKVEFLVSFYNNEISEKSEIFDDQFSVERPDGSNFTLKIRSTKLEDSAMYFCASSRQETYGYTFGSGTRLTVV.

There are many counts of this clonotype. This chain joins TRBV11-3 and TRBJ2-1; D not certain. V shed 0 bases and J shed 0 bases, with 6 bases lying between them. Germline-derived CDR1 and CDR2 are SGHNT and YENEEA. There are 15 residues in the CDR3. In DNA, the CDR3 is TGTGCCAGCAGCTTAGAGTCCGCCTCCTACAATGAGCAGTTCTTC. Protein product: CASSLESASYNEQFF.

The V call is TRBV7-9, the J call TRBJ2-3; 7 nucleotides match TRBD1. The length of the CDR3 is 15 residues. V shed 1 base, J shed 2 bases, and the junction held 3 bases outside the gene matches. Germline lookup yields CDR1 SEHNR and CDR2 FQNEAQ (reference sequence). The CDR3: CASSLEGTVTDTQYF. The CDR3 coding sequence is TGTGCCAGCAGCTTAGAAGGGACAGTCACAGATACGCAGTATTTT. The entire variable domain, with the rest obtained from reference TRBV7-9 and TRBJ2-3, is as follows: DTGVSQNPRHKITKRGQNVTFRCDPISEHNRLYWYRQTLGQGPEFLTYFQNEAQLEKSRLLSDRFSAERPKGSFSTLEIQRTEQGDSAMYLCASSLEGTVTDTQYFGPGTRLTVL.

This clonotype was detected only a few times. V and J are TRBV12-3 or TRBV12-4 and TRBJ2-7; D may be TRBD2 (6 bases). V dropped 5 bases and J dropped 0 bases, with 14 bases sitting between them. The CDR3 covers 15 residues. The CDR3 is CASSPIGGSSYEQYF. Here the CDR3 DNA reads TGTGCCAGCAGTCCCATCGGGGGTAGCTCCTACGAGCAGTACTTC.

The CDR3, as DNA: TGTGCCTGGAGCCGAGGGACAGGGCTTGTTAATGAGCAGTTCTTC. Translation: CAWSRGTGLVNEQFF. The V call is TRBV30, the J call TRBJ2-1, with TRBD1 matching over 9 bases. CDR1 and CDR2 (germline): GTSNPN, SVGIG (reference sequence). The CDR3 has 15 amino acids. V lost 3 bases to trimming and J lost 7 bases; unmatched junction nucleotides: 10.

This clonotype appeared many times. V usage is TRBV4-1 and J usage is TRBJ2-3; weak D call: TRBD2 (6 bases). The germline V gene encodes CDR1 MGHRA and CDR2 YSYEKL. V was clipped by 3 bases and J by 2 bases, with 18 bases between them. This CDR3 comprises 17 residues. The CDR3: CASSHSLSGSHTDTQYF. The CDR3, as DNA: TGCGCCAGCAGCCACTCCTTAAGCGGGTCTCACACAGATACGCAGTATTTT.

This clonotype was observed a few times. V gene TRBV4-2 combines with J gene TRBJ1-1; 7 nucleotides agree with TRBD1. V was pared by 0 bases and J by 4 bases, with 5 bases of the junction left unmatched. The CDR3 loop spans 15 amino acids. The germline gives CDR1 LGHNA, CDR2 YNFKEQ. Written as DNA, the CDR3 is TGTGCCAGCAGCCAAGATCGGCCAGGGGGCACTGAAGCTTTCTTT. This gives the protein CASSQDRPGGTEAFF.

This clonotype was picked up a small number of times. The chain uses TRBV19 and TRBJ2-1, with D possibly being TRBD2 (6 bases). The germline V gene encodes CDR1 LNHDA and CDR2 SQIVND (reference sequence). CDR3 length: 12 amino acids. V shed 11 bases and J shed 4 bases, with 12 bases lying between them. The CDR3 nucleotides read TGTGCCGGCCGGGACTCTTACAATGAGCAGTTCTTC. Translating gives CAGRDSYNEQFF.

V and J are TRBV27 and TRBJ2-7; D gene uncertain. CDR3 length: 13 amino acids. Trimming removed 6 bases at V and 2 bases at J, with 11 bases between. From germline, CDR1 is MNHEY and CDR2 SMNVEV (reference sequence). The CDR3 nucleotides are TGTGCCAGCAGCTCAACTGCCGCCTACGAGCAGTACTTC. Amino acids: CASSSTAAYEQYF.

This clonotype was picked up a small number of times. This chain joins TRBV10-3 and TRBJ2-7, with 13 bases that match TRBD2. The germline V gene has CDR1 ENHRY and CDR2 SYGVKD. The CDR3 loop spans 14 amino acids. The V and J ends lost 6 bases and 7 bases, in that order; junction bases with no gene match: 6. The CDR3 is CAISGLAGASEQYF. The DNA for the CDR3 is TGTGCCATCAGCGGACTAGCGGGAGCGAGTGAGCAGTACTTC.

J is TRBJ2-1 and V is TRBV7-8; 7 nucleotides align to TRBD2. Germline V gives CDR1 SGHVS, CDR2 FQNEAQ. The CDR3 sequence is 15 residues long. V shed 6 bases, J shed 2 bases, and the junction held 7 bases outside the gene matches. CDR3 sequence reads: CASSQTAGTYNEQFF. In nucleotides, the CDR3 is TGTGCCAGCAGTCAAACAGCGGGAACCTACAATGAGCAGTTCTTC.

The rearrangement joins TRBV12-3 or TRBV12-4 to TRBJ1-5; 10 bases agree with TRBD1. V was clipped by 5 bases and J by 7 bases; unmatched bases: 8. The CDR3 runs to 15 residues. CDR3 nucleotide sequence: TGTGCCAGCAGTCCAGACAGGGGGCGAAGCCAGCCCCAGCATTTT. Encoded protein: CASSPDRGRSQPQHF.

The chain has TRBV10-3 and TRBJ2-7; 7 bases align to TRBD1. CDR1 and CDR2 from the germline V gene are ENHRY and SYGVKD. The CDR3 has 14 residues. V was pared by 6 bases and J by 0 bases, with 5 bases of the junction left unmatched. CDR3 nucleotide sequence: TGTGCCATCAGCCTCGACAGGGACTCCTACGAGCAGTACTTC. It yields the protein CAISLDRDSYEQYF.

The V call is TRBV12-3 or TRBV12-4, the J call TRBJ2-7; no clear D. The CDR3 is made up of 15 amino acids. With 6 bases removed from V and 3 bases from J, the gap between germline ends came to 18 bases. The CDR3 spells CASSTRLSGDYEQYF. CDR3 DNA sequence: TGTGCCAGCAGCACTCGACTCTCTGGAGACTACGAGCAGTACTTC.

The chain couples TRBV27 to TRBJ1-5, with D possibly being TRBD1 (5 bases). V lost 2 bases to trimming and J lost 4 bases, with 9 bases between them. CDR1 is MNHEY and CDR2 is SMNVEV in the germline V gene (reference sequence). The CDR3 is made up of 14 amino acids. CDR3 in amino acids: CASSLVWGNQPQHF. The CDR3 DNA follows: TGTGCCAGCAGTTTAGTCTGGGGGAATCAGCCCCAGCATTTT.

In this sample, this clonotype turned up once. The chain has TRBV2 and TRBJ2-5; D assignment may be TRBD1 or TRBD2 (5 bases each). This CDR3 spans 15 amino acids. CDR1 is SNHLY and CDR2 is FYNNEI in the germline V gene. Trimming removed 1 base from V and 7 bases from J, with 16 bases in between. CDR3 residues: CASSEDQGRAGTQYF. The CDR3 DNA sequence: TGTGCCAGCAGTGAAGATCAGGGCCGCGCGGGGACCCAGTACTTC.

The chain employs TRBV4-3 and TRBJ1-4, with D possibly being TRBD1 (5 bases). Per germline, CDR1 LGHNA and CDR2 YSLEER. V was trimmed by 1 base and J by 10 bases, leaving 10 bases between them. The CDR3 loop spans 13 amino acids. The CDR3 DNA reads TGCGCCAGCAGCCAAGCCAGGGAGGGAAAACTGTTTTTT. This translates into CASSQAREGKLFF.

The table lists this clonotype with a few counts. The chain employs TRBV12-3 or TRBV12-4 and TRBJ1-5; 7 bases align to TRBD1. The J segment lost 4 bases and the V segment lost 5 bases, leaving 8 bases of the junction unmatched. The length of the CDR3 is 15 residues. The CDR3, as DNA: TGTGCCAGCAGTCTACAGGGGTGGAGAAATCAGCCCCAGCATTTT. Protein product: CASSLQGWRNQPQHF.